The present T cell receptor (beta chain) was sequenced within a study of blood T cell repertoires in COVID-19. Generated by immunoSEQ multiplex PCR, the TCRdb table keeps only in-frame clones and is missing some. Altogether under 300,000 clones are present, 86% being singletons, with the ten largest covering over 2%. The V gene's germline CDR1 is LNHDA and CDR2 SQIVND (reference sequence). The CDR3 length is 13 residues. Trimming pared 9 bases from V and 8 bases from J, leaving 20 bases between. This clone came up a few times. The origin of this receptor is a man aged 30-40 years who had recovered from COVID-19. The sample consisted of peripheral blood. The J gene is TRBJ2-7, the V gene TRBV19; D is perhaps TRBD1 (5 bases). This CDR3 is CASRDPTGAQQYF. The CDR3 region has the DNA TGTGCCAGCCGCGACCCTACTGGGGCACAGCAGTACTTC. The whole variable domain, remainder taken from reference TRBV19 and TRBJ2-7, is DGGITQSPKYLFRKEGQNVTLSCEQNLNHDAMYWYRQDPGQGLRLIYYSQIVNDFQKGDIAEGYSVSREKKESFPLTVTSAQKNPTAFYLCASRDPTGAQQYFGPGTRLTVT.